Presented here are 29 T cell receptor beta chains from one specimen sequenced in a study of identical twins. Each CDR3 protein gets one entry after TCRdb re-called the 5' RACE reads with MiXCR. The sample comprises 470,000 or so distinct CDR3 sequences, 20% to 25% of which are singletons, and approximately 2.9% rests with the top ten. Separately, the same data were catalogued under a study of T cells expressing NK-cell markers.

Input material: CD4+ T cells sorted from blood. The source is a woman aged 18-29 years in good health.

This clonotype came up many times. The V call is TRBV27, the J call TRBJ2-5; 8 bases align to TRBD1. This CDR3 region has 16 residues. Per the germline V gene, CDR1 is MNHEY and CDR2 is SMNVEV (reference sequence). After removal of 5 bases from V and 3 bases from J, the junction contained 11 bases not matched to a gene. DNA of the CDR3: TGTGCCAGCAGTACTACCTACGACAGGGGCAAAGAGACCCAGTACTTC. It specifies CASSTTYDRGKETQYF.

This chain's CDR3 is CSAMGSRAGVDETQYF. CDR3 DNA sequence: TGCAGTGCTATGGGGAGTCGGGCGGGAGTGGATGAGACCCAGTACTTC. The chain recombines TRBV20-1 with TRBJ2-5; 7 positions match TRBD2. V shed 4 bases, J shed 5 bases, and the junction held 16 bases outside the gene matches. CDR3 size: 16 residues. CDR1 is DFQATT, CDR2 SNEGSKA, per germline (reference sequence).

This clonotype occurred a few times. The V gene is TRBV7-9, the J gene TRBJ2-1, with 12 bases aligning to TRBD2. Germline V CDR1 and CDR2: SEHNR, FQNEAQ (reference sequence). The CDR3 runs 16 residues. With V trimmed by 5 bases and J by 3 bases, 5 bases remained unmatched. For the CDR3, the DNA is TGTGCCAGCAGCCAAACGACTAGCGGGAGCTACAATGAGCAGTTCTTC. Protein sequence: CASSQTTSGSYNEQFF. The complete variable domain, with remaining parts taken from reference TRBV7-9 and TRBJ2-1, reads DTGVSQNPRHKITKRGQNVTFRCDPISEHNRLYWYRQTLGQGPEFLTYFQNEAQLEKSRLLSDRFSAERPKGSFSTLEIQRTEQGDSAMYLCASSQTTSGSYNEQFFGPGTRLTVL.

This clonotype has only a few counts. The gene calls are TRBV7-8 and TRBJ1-2; D gene ambiguous. This CDR3 is built from 13 residues. V was shortened by 5 bases and J by 8 bases, with 15 bases between the two germline ends. Germline V gene sequence: CDR1 SGHVS, CDR2 FQNEAQ. The CDR3 DNA reads TGTGCCAGCAGCCATGGGGTGGAGGCGGGCTACACCTTC. It codes for CASSHGVEAGYTF.

This clonotype was seen a handful of times. The V gene is TRBV4-3, the J gene TRBJ2-7; D is undetermined. CDR1 LGHNA and CDR2 YSLEER come from the germline V gene. V lost 7 bases, J lost 11 bases, and 9 bases lay in between. The CDR3 is made up of 9 amino acids. This CDR3 is CASNDAEYF. In DNA form, the CDR3 reads TGCGCCAGCAACGACGCGGAGTACTTC.

This clonotype was found a few times. The chain has TRBV9 and TRBJ2-7; the D gene is possibly TRBD1 (6 bases). Germline V gene sequence: CDR1 SGDLS, CDR2 YYNGEE. The CDR3 has 13 amino acids. V was pared by 7 bases and J by 1 base, with 12 bases between. The CDR3 DNA is TGTGCCAGCGGAACAGGGAATTCCTACGAGCAGTACTTC. Protein: CASGTGNSYEQYF.

This clonotype was detected only a few times. The gene calls are TRBV11-2 and TRBJ2-5, with TRBD1 as a possible D gene (5 bases). There are 15 residues in the CDR3. Germline V gene sequence: CDR1 SGHAT, CDR2 FQNNGV. V was clipped by 5 bases and J by 3 bases, with 16 bases between them. The CDR3 here is CASSPRTTPEETQYF. Written as DNA, the CDR3 is TGTGCCAGCAGCCCGAGGACAACTCCTGAAGAGACCCAGTACTTC.

A few counts support this clonotype. In DNA, the CDR3 is TGTGCCAGCCTCCCTAGCGAGTCCTACAATGAGCAGTTCTTC. It specifies CASLPSESYNEQFF. V gene TRBV2 combines with J gene TRBJ2-1; D is perhaps TRBD2 (6 bases). The length of the CDR3 is 14 residues. Per the germline V gene, CDR1 is SNHLY and CDR2 is FYNNEI. V shed 8 bases and J shed 1 base, with 12 bases lying between them.

The rearrangement links TRBV5-1 to TRBJ2-1, with D possibly TRBD2 on 5 matching bases. The CDR3 extends over 14 amino acids. V lost 3 bases and J 2 bases, leaving 9 bases between the germline ends. CDR1 and CDR2 from the germline V gene are SGHRS and YFSETQ. This CDR3 reads CASSSSGPYNEQFF. The CDR3 DNA reads TGCGCCAGCAGCTCGAGCGGTCCCTACAATGAGCAGTTCTTC.

The V gene is TRBV4-3, the J gene TRBJ2-7; unclear D gene. Germline assignment: CDR1 LGHNA and CDR2 YSLEER. CDR3 size: 14 residues. Trimming cost V 4 bases and J 1 base, with 11 bases left between them. In DNA, the CDR3 is TGCGCCAGCAGCCCAGTCCCCGATTCCTACGAGCAGTACTTC. Its translation: CASSPVPDSYEQYF.

This clonotype was counted only a few times. The chain combines TRBV20-1 with TRBJ1-1, with D unresolved. This CDR3 is 13 amino acids long. The V and J ends lost 8 bases and 0 bases respectively, with 13 bases between them. In germline, CDR1 is DFQATT, CDR2 SNEGSKA (reference sequence). For the CDR3, the DNA is TGCAGTCCGACTAACACCGTGAACACTGAAGCTTTCTTT. This sequence encodes CSPTNTVNTEAFF.

This clonotype was seen a few times. The chain combines TRBV20-1 with TRBJ2-7; D could derive from TRBD1 or TRBD2 (5 bases each). This CDR3 spans 14 amino acids. V shed 4 bases and J shed 0 bases, with 13 bases lying between them. Looked up from germline, CDR1 is DFQATT and CDR2 is SNEGSKA (reference sequence). Here the CDR3 reads CSATMGRLSYEQYF. CDR3 DNA: TGCAGTGCTACCATGGGACGCCTCTCCTACGAGCAGTACTTC.

DNA of the CDR3: TGTGCCAGCAGGCGGGCGGGACAGTTTTACAATGAGCAGTTCTTC. Protein sequence: CASRRAGQFYNEQFF. The chain is built from TRBV25-1 and TRBJ2-1; tentatively, D is TRBD1 (7 bases). Germline V gene sequence: CDR1 MGHDK, CDR2 SYGVNS. The CDR3 covers 15 residues. Trimming removed 6 bases at V and 4 bases at J, with 16 bases between.

In its sample, this clonotype was seen a few times. V usage is TRBV5-1 and J usage is TRBJ1-1; D uncertain. In germline, CDR1 is SGHRS, CDR2 YFSETQ. Trimming took 1 base from V and 2 from J, leaving 9 bases between them. The CDR3 covers 14 residues. The CDR3 spells CASSLLSANTEAFF. The DNA for the CDR3 is TGCGCCAGCAGCTTGCTTTCGGCTAACACTGAAGCTTTCTTT.

The gene calls are TRBV20-1 and TRBJ2-2; 7 bases agree with TRBD1. This CDR3 is built from 13 residues. The V segment lost 5 bases and the J segment 2 bases; nucleotides outside the gene matches: 2. Germline V gives CDR1 DFQATT, CDR2 SNEGSKA (reference sequence). CDR3 loop: CSARQGNTGELFF. As DNA, the CDR3 is TGCAGTGCTCGACAGGGAAACACCGGGGAGCTGTTTTTT.

The V gene is TRBV5-1, the J gene TRBJ2-7, with 14 bases lining up with TRBD2. The CDR3 is 17 residues long. V lost 5 bases and J lost 7; bases outside the gene matches: 14. The germline V gene encodes CDR1 SGHRS and CDR2 YFSETQ. CDR3 residues: CASSSSPTSGGAREQYF. The CDR3 nucleotides read TGCGCCAGCAGTAGCTCTCCGACTAGCGGGGGGGCTCGGGAGCAGTACTTC.

The chain has TRBV6-2 or TRBV6-3 and TRBJ2-2; TRBD2 agrees at 13 bases. With V trimmed by 2 bases and J by 3 bases, 3 bases remained unmatched. Germline CDR1 reads MNHEY; CDR2 reads SVGEGT. This CDR3 is built from 17 residues. In nucleotides, the CDR3 is TGTGCCAGCAGTTACACGGGACTAGCGGGACACACCGGGGAGCTGTTTTTT. Translating gives CASSYTGLAGHTGELFF.

The chain carries TRBV7-2 and TRBJ2-7, with 8 bases that match TRBD2. Trimming removed 1 base from V and 2 bases from J; junction bases left unmatched: 4. The CDR3 runs 15 residues. In germline, CDR1 is SGHTA, CDR2 FQGNSA. The CDR3 reads CASSLEGGGPYEQYF. The CDR3 DNA reads TGTGCCAGCAGCTTAGAGGGCGGGGGGCCCTACGAGCAGTACTTC.

This clonotype appeared a few times. The rearrangement links TRBV6-5 to TRBJ1-2; a possible D gene is TRBD1 (5 bases). V lost 0 bases and J lost 11, with 13 bases in between. The CDR3 runs to 13 residues. In germline, CDR1 is MNHEY, CDR2 SVGAGI. The CDR3 region is CASSYSRRGRYTF. The CDR3 DNA sequence: TGTGCCAGCAGTTACTCTCGAAGGGGTCGATACACCTTC.

This clonotype has more than one count but fewer than ten. This chain connects TRBV25-1 to TRBJ2-5; the D gene is possibly TRBD2 (5 bases). This CDR3 is built from 15 residues. CDR1 and CDR2 from the germline V gene are MGHDK and SYGVNS. Trimming removed 1 base from V and 5 bases from J, with 14 bases in between. The CDR3 DNA sequence: TGTGCCAGCAGTGAATCAAGGACTCTGACGGAGACCCAGTACTTC. Its protein is CASSESRTLTETQYF.

Only a few counts were recorded for this clonotype. The chain is built from TRBV20-1 and TRBJ1-1; 7 bases align to TRBD1. There are 11 residues in the CDR3. The germline V gene has CDR1 DFQATT and CDR2 SNEGSKA (reference sequence). The ends lost 6 bases at V and 11 bases at J; junction bases unmatched: 9. DNA for the CDR3: TGCAGTGCCACGACAGGGCTGCGGGCTTTCTTT. This encodes CSATTGLRAFF.

In its sample, this clonotype was seen once. The chain recombines TRBV3-1 with TRBJ2-5, with D possibly called TRBD1 or TRBD2 (5 bases each). This CDR3 comprises 14 residues. Germline CDR1 LGHDT, CDR2 YNNKEL (reference sequence). Between the trimmed V and J ends, which lost 0 bases and 2 bases, there was a span of 7 bases. This chain's CDR3 is CASSQEGVQETQYF. The CDR3 region has the DNA TGTGCCAGCAGCCAAGAGGGGGTGCAAGAGACCCAGTACTTC.

The chain is built from TRBV20-1 and TRBJ2-5, with TRBD2 matching 7 bases. The CDR3 contains 15 residues. V lost 4 bases to trimming and J lost 2 bases; unmatched junction nucleotides: 10. Germline assignment: CDR1 DFQATT and CDR2 SNEGSKA (reference sequence). This CDR3 reads CSAKREGGWQETQYF. The CDR3 nucleotides are TGCAGTGCTAAGAGGGAGGGAGGCTGGCAAGAGACCCAGTACTTC.

The chain links TRBV6-1 to TRBJ2-6; 7 nucleotides match TRBD1. The germline V gene has CDR1 MNHNS and CDR2 SASEGT. This CDR3 is 15 amino acids long. The trim removed 6 bases at V and 2 bases at J, leaving 4 bases unmatched. The CDR3, as DNA: TGTGCCAGCAGGTTCGGACAGGCTGGGGCCAACGTCCTGACTTTC. It codes for CASRFGQAGANVLTF.

This clonotype occurred a few times. The rearrangement links TRBV29-1 to TRBJ2-7; 9 positions agree with TRBD1. The CDR3 consists of 14 residues. CDR1 and CDR2 (germline): SQVTM, ANQGSEA. V lost 7 bases and J lost 3; bases outside the gene matches: 10. In DNA, the CDR3 is TGCAGCGCTGGCCTGGGACAGGGTTTCTACGAGCAGTACTTC. Amino acids: CSAGLGQGFYEQYF.

This clonotype showed up just a few times. This chain connects TRBV20-1 to TRBJ2-3, with 11 bases matching TRBD2. Germline V gives CDR1 DFQATT, CDR2 SNEGSKA (reference sequence). The CDR3 is 16 amino acids. The junction had 6 bases not matched to a gene; V was cut back by 2 bases and J by 2 bases. The CDR3 is CSARTGLAAHTDTQYF. The CDR3 DNA reads TGCAGTGCTAGAACGGGACTAGCGGCCCACACAGATACGCAGTATTTT.

This chain links TRBV20-1 with TRBJ2-1; D not resolved. The CDR3 sequence is 15 residues long. Germline V gives CDR1 DFQATT, CDR2 SNEGSKA (reference sequence). V was trimmed by 2 bases and J by 0 bases, leaving 11 bases between them. The CDR3 spells CSARSLLRSYNEQFF. CDR3 DNA sequence: TGCAGTGCTAGATCCCTTTTACGCTCCTACAATGAGCAGTTCTTC.

The J gene is TRBJ2-2, the V gene TRBV5-1; D not certain. Germline CDR1 reads SGHRS; CDR2 reads YFSETQ. This CDR3 comprises 15 residues. Trimming left V 0 bases short and J 3 bases short, with 9 bases between. The CDR3, as DNA: TGCGCCAGCAGCTTGGTTAGTTCCCACACCGGGGAGCTGTTTTTT. As protein: CASSLVSSHTGELFF.

This chain links TRBV5-1 with TRBJ2-7; a possible D gene is TRBD1 (5 bases). This CDR3 spans 15 amino acids. Per the germline V gene, CDR1 is SGHRS and CDR2 is YFSETQ. Between the trimmed V and J ends, which lost 3 bases and 5 bases, there was a span of 18 bases. DNA for the CDR3: TGCGCCAGCAGCTGGATCGGACACCTTGGAGACGAGCAGTACTTC. Translating it yields CASSWIGHLGDEQYF.